A selection of T cell receptor beta chains follows, all from one sample in a study of CD8 T cells in Susac syndrome. From the immunoSEQ multiplex PCR reads, TCRdb called clonotypes with MiXCR, one entry per CDR3 protein. The repertoire holds 140,000 or so distinct CDR3 sequences, with about 95% as singletons. Sequencing was performed on CD4+ T cells from PBMCs. The receptors shown here come from a human donor with multiple sclerosis. CDR3s include the opening cysteine and the closing phenylalanine or tryptophan. The D gene is left open where the match is weak. Where a row states a size, it is once, few, many or the class of an expanded clone; other rows omit it.

TRBJ1-6	TRBV2	NA	NA	CASRVLYNSPLHF	TGTGCCAGCAGGGTCCTCTATAATTCACCCCTCCACTTT
TRBJ1-6	TRBV30	NA	NA	CAWSPGVRWALHF	TGTGCCTGGAGTCCTGGGGTGAGGTGGGCCCTCCACTTT
TRBJ1-4	TRBV4-1	few	NA	CASSPGSQATNEKLFF	TGCGCCAGCAGCCCTGGGTCTCAAGCAACTAATGAAAAACTGTTTTTT
TRBJ2-1	TRBV20-1	NA	NA	CSAQSEEQFF	TGCAGTGCCCAGAGTGAAGAGCAGTTCTTC
TRBJ2-4	TRBV28	NA	TRBD1	CASSFGQGVGIGKNIQYF	TGTGCCAGCAGTTTCGGACAGGGCGTGGGTATTGGCAAAAACATTCAGTACTTC
TRBJ1-5	TRBV6-5	NA	NA	CASRRDGGNQPQHF	TGTGCCAGCAGACGGGACGGAGGGAATCAGCCCCAGCATTTT
TRBJ2-1	TRBV20-1	once	TRBD2	CSARDVRPPKRGGPNEQFF	TGCAGTGCTAGAGATGTCCGCCCTCCTAAGCGGGGGGGCCCGAATGAGCAGTTCTTC
TRBJ1-5	TRBV29-1	once	NA	CSVEGRARGNQPQHF	TGCAGCGTTGAAGGTCGGGCCCGAGGGAATCAGCCCCAGCATTTT
TRBJ2-7	TRBV12-3/TRBV12-4	NA	NA	CASSPDRSYEQYF	TGTGCCAGCAGTCCAGACCGCTCCTACGAGCAGTACTTC
TRBJ2-7	TRBV7-9	NA	TRBD1	CASSTQTGAREQYF	TGTGCCAGCAGCACCCAGACAGGGGCGAGGGAGCAGTACTTC
TRBJ2-7	TRBV7-9	NA	TRBD1	CASSLAGQGGSLLFYEQYF	TGTGCCAGCAGCTTAGCGGGACAGGGGGGATCCCTCCTTTTCTACGAGCAGTACTTC
TRBJ2-7	TRBV29-1	NA	NA	CSVVGTDFYEQYF	TGCAGCGTTGTCGGCACGGACTTCTACGAGCAGTACTTC
TRBJ2-5	TRBV5-1	NA	NA	CASSLASVQQETQYF	TGCGCCAGCAGCTTGGCCTCCGTACAGCAAGAGACCCAGTACTTC
TRBJ2-1	TRBV4-2	NA	TRBD1	CASSQDEGASYNEQFF	TGTGCCAGCAGCCAAGATGAGGGGGCCTCCTACAATGAGCAGTTCTTC
TRBJ2-7	TRBV12-3/TRBV12-4	NA	TRBD2	CASRRRGGRYEQYF	TGTGCCAGCCGCCGGCGGGGGGGAAGGTACGAGCAGTACTTC
TRBJ2-7	TRBV2	NA	NA	CASSESQGHREQYF	TGTGCCAGCAGTGAGAGTCAGGGGCATCGGGAGCAGTACTTC
TRBJ2-4	TRBV20-1	NA	TRBD2	CSARAPGLAGPLAKNIQYF	TGCAGTGCTAGAGCCCCGGGACTAGCGGGGCCACTAGCCAAAAACATTCAGTACTTC
TRBJ1-2	TRBV4-1	NA	TRBD1	CASSRLRTGHYGYTF	TGCGCCAGCAGCCGCCTTAGGACAGGTCACTATGGCTACACCTTC
TRBJ1-4	TRBV5-1	once	NA	CASSLLGLREKLFF	TGCGCCAGCAGCTTGCTCGGGTTACGGGAAAAACTGTTTTTT
TRBJ1-2	TRBV28	NA	NA	CASRWPLTGSNYGYTF	TGTGCCAGCAGATGGCCCCTCACCGGGAGTAACTATGGCTACACCTTC
TRBJ1-5	TRBV28	NA	TRBD1	CASSRTGIYKVDSNQPQHF	TGTGCCAGCAGTCGGACAGGAATCTATAAGGTTGATAGCAATCAGCCCCAGCATTTT
TRBJ2-5	TRBV25-1	NA	NA	CASSEWVGETQYF	TGTGCCAGCAGTGAATGGGTGGGAGAGACCCAGTACTTC
TRBJ1-2	TRBV28	NA	NA	CASSPGRPNYGYTF	TGTGCCAGCAGTCCAGGACGGCCCAACTATGGCTACACCTTC
TRBJ2-5	TRBV20-1	NA	NA	CSARQQETQYF	TGCAGTGCTCGACAGCAAGAGACCCAGTACTTC
TRBJ1-1	TRBV7-9	NA	NA	CASSIYRESDTEAFF	TGTGCCAGCAGCATCTACAGGGAATCGGACACTGAAGCTTTCTTT
TRBJ2-3	TRBV12-3/TRBV12-4	NA	TRBD2	CASRTSGGMWSSTDTQYF	TGTGCCAGCAGGACTAGCGGGGGGATGTGGTCTAGCACAGATACGCAGTATTTT
TRBJ1-6	TRBV2	NA	NA	CASSELKSSPLHF	TGTGCCAGCAGTGAATTGAAAAGTTCACCCCTCCACTTT
TRBJ2-1	TRBV7-2	NA	TRBD1	CASSLAWTGGGNEQFF	TGTGCCAGCAGCTTAGCGTGGACAGGGGGAGGGAATGAGCAGTTCTTC
TRBJ2-1	TRBV3-1	NA	NA	CASSQETPLSGTYNEQFF	TGTGCCAGCAGCCAAGAAACCCCTTTAAGTGGAACCTACAATGAGCAGTTCTTC